This T cell receptor beta chain is drawn from a study of blood T cell repertoires in COVID-19. Overall study: PBMCs, B-cell-depleted T cells, or T cells were the source of the cDNA or gDNA that made up the material.

TCRdb keeps only in-frame clones here, not all; method: immunoSEQ multiplex PCR. The sample lists around 200,000 clones; around nine tenths were seen once. J gave up 5 bases and V 6 bases, and 13 bases lay outside the gene matches. Germline V CDR1 and CDR2: MNHEY, SMNVEV (reference sequence). This CDR3 is 16 amino acids long. This sequence joins TRBV27 and TRBJ2-7; 10 nucleotides match TRBD1. The receptor was isolated from a man aged 55 to 69 who had recovered from COVID-19. Specimen: peripheral blood. CDR3 DNA sequence: TGTGCCAGCAGGGGGACAGGGGTGTGGGAATTGAACGAGCAGTACTTC. Translation gives CASRGTGVWELNEQYF.